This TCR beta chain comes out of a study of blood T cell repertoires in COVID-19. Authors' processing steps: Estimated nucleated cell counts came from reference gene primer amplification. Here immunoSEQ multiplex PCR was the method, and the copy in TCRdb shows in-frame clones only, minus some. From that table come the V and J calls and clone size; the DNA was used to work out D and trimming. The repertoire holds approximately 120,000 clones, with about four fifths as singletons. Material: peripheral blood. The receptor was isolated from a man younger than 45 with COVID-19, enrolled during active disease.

CDR3 DNA: TGTGCCAGCAGCGCCTGGCGGGAGGCTTGGGGTGAAGCTTTCTTT. Protein: CASSAWREAWGEAFF. The gene calls are TRBV5-6 and TRBJ1-1; no definite D call. CDR1 and CDR2 from the germline V gene are SGHDT and YYEEEE. The ends were cut back, 4 bases at V and 7 bases at J, with 20 bases in the middle. This CDR3 comprises 15 residues.